This passage covers 28 T cell receptor beta chains from one sample sequenced in a study of OX40 agonist ivuxolimab in advanced cancers. Clones were sequenced by immunoSEQ multiplex PCR, and TCRdb holds only the in-frame ones, with some missing. Of about 40,000 clones listed, around 91% are singletons. Sample: CD4+ or CD8+ T cells sorted from blood, taken in a trial of the OX40 agonist ivuxolimab. These receptors came from an adult with an advanced solid tumor such as melanoma, head and neck, liver or kidney cancer.

For the CDR3, the DNA is TGCAGTGCTAGTGCAGGAAACACCATATATTTT. It codes for CSASAGNTIYF. The chain employs TRBV20-1 and TRBJ1-3; D unresolved. With 3 bases removed from V and 4 bases from J, the gap between germline ends came to 4 bases. The length of the CDR3 is 11 residues. In germline, CDR1 is DFQATT, CDR2 SNEGSKA (reference sequence).

The rearrangement uses TRBV6-1 and TRBJ2-3, with 7 bases that match TRBD2. CDR1 MNHNS and CDR2 SASEGT come from the germline V gene. This CDR3 is 16 amino acids long. V lost 0 bases to trimming and J lost 2 bases; unmatched junction nucleotides: 5. CDR3 nucleotide sequence: TGTGCCAGCAGTGAAGCCCTAGCGGATATCACAGATACGCAGTATTTT. Encoded protein: CASSEALADITDTQYF.

This clone was recorded once. The chain is built from TRBV9 and TRBJ2-1; the match to TRBD1 covers 9 bases. V was clipped by 4 bases and J by 9 bases; unmatched bases: 11. Germline CDR1 reads SGDLS; CDR2 reads YYNGEE. The CDR3 consists of 15 residues. The CDR3 DNA is TGTGCCAGCAGCTACTGGGACAGGGAAGGAAGTGAGCAGTTCTTC. Its translation is CASSYWDREGSEQFF.

The gene calls are TRBV30 and TRBJ1-1; a weak D match, TRBD1 (5 bases). Trimming took 2 bases from V and 5 from J, leaving 12 bases between them. CDR1 is GTSNPN, CDR2 SVGIG, per germline (reference sequence). This CDR3 is built from 13 residues. This CDR3 is CAWSLRGETEAFF. The CDR3 DNA sequence: TGTGCCTGGAGTTTAAGAGGGGAGACTGAAGCTTTCTTT.

The chain employs TRBV7-2 and TRBJ2-5; TRBD2 aligns across 8 bases. With 0 bases clipped from V and 5 bases from J, the junction kept 2 bases outside the gene matches. The CDR3 runs to 14 residues. The germline V gene has CDR1 SGHTA and CDR2 FQGNSA. CDR3 amino acids: CASSLASGVETQYF. In DNA form, the CDR3 reads TGTGCCAGCAGCTTAGCTAGCGGGGTTGAGACCCAGTACTTC.

The rearrangement joins TRBV7-9 to TRBJ1-1; possibly TRBD1 for D (5 bases). V dropped 1 base and J dropped 8 bases, with 20 bases sitting between them. This CDR3 comprises 16 residues. Germline CDR1 and CDR2: SEHNR and FQNEAQ (reference sequence). The CDR3 DNA reads as TGTGCCAGCAGCTTAGACCTCCCCAGGACAACTGGGGAAGCTTTCTTT. It codes for CASSLDLPRTTGEAFF.

This clone was found a few times. The chain carries TRBV5-1 and TRBJ2-3; D is unresolved. CDR1 and CDR2 (germline): SGHRS, YFSETQ. With 0 bases removed from V and 0 bases from J, the gap between germline ends came to 5 bases. The CDR3 sequence is 14 residues long. CDR3 bases: TGCGCCAGCAGCTTGGTAGATAGCACAGATACGCAGTATTTT. It specifies CASSLVDSTDTQYF.

The rearrangement links TRBV7-9 to TRBJ2-7, with 9 positions matching TRBD1. V shed 6 bases and J 2 bases; nucleotides not matched to a gene: 5. The CDR3 covers 14 residues. Germline CDR1 reads SEHNR; CDR2 reads FQNEAQ (reference sequence). CDR3: CASRMTGGTYEQYF. CDR3 DNA sequence: TGTGCCAGCAGGATGACAGGGGGGACCTACGAGCAGTACTTC.

The chain recombines TRBV5-4 with TRBJ2-7; 7 bases match TRBD2. The CDR3 contains 16 residues. The V gene end was trimmed by 4 bases and the J gene end by 4 bases; junction bases not matched to a gene: 14. From germline, CDR1 is SGHNT and CDR2 YYREEE (reference sequence). CDR3: CASSGRDLGGVYEQYF. The CDR3 DNA follows: TGTGCCAGCAGCGGCAGGGACTTGGGGGGGGTTTACGAGCAGTACTTC.

J is TRBJ2-3 and V is TRBV12-5, with TRBD1 matching over 8 bases. CDR1 is LGHNT and CDR2 is FRNRAP in the germline V gene. This CDR3 has 17 amino acids. V gave up 1 base and J gave up 1 base; unmatched junction bases: 7. CDR3 bases: TGTGCTAGTGGTTTGGCCCAACAGGGGGTGGGCACAGATACGCAGTATTTT. Residues: CASGLAQQGVGTDTQYF.

This rearrangement joins TRBV28 to TRBJ1-4; no clear D. The CDR3 runs to 13 residues. In germline, CDR1 is MDHEN, CDR2 SYDVKM. V shed 6 bases and J shed 6 bases, with 11 bases lying between them. CDR3 sequence: CASSLGMHEKLFF. DNA of the CDR3: TGTGCCAGCAGCTTGGGTATGCATGAAAAACTGTTTTTT.

This chain joins TRBV7-9 and TRBJ2-5; 10 positions match TRBD1. The CDR3 extends over 15 amino acids. V was pared by 4 bases and J by 2 bases, with 4 bases of the junction left unmatched. CDR1 SEHNR and CDR2 FQNEAQ come from the germline V gene (reference sequence). In nucleotides, the CDR3 is TGTGCCAGCAGCTCGGACAGGGGGGAACAAGAGACCCAGTACTTC. Its protein is CASSSDRGEQETQYF. The full variable domain, in which reference TRBV7-9 and TRBJ2-5 provide the parts outside the CDR3, is DTGVSQNPRHKITKRGQNVTFRCDPISEHNRLYWYRQTLGQGPEFLTYFQNEAQLEKSRLLSDRFSAERPKGSFSTLEIQRTEQGDSAMYLCASSSDRGEQETQYFGPGTRLLVL.

This clone showed up just a few times. V gene TRBV15 combines with J gene TRBJ1-5; no reliable D call. The CDR3 length is 11 residues. Germline CDR1 and CDR2: LNHNV and YYDKDF (reference sequence). V was trimmed by 5 bases and J by 7 bases, leaving 6 bases between them. CDR3 bases: TGTGCCACCAGCCCTCGACAGCCCCAGCATTTT. This translates into CATSPRQPQHF.

V gene TRBV30 combines with J gene TRBJ1-6; D ambiguous. The germline V and J ends were trimmed by 4 bases and 10 bases, with 17 bases remaining between them. The CDR3 contains 14 residues. CDR1 and CDR2 (germline): GTSNPN, SVGIG (reference sequence). The CDR3, as DNA: TGTGCCTGGACCGCGGAAAACCTACGGTCACCCCTCCACTTT. Encoded protein: CAWTAENLRSPLHF.

The chain uses TRBV19 and TRBJ1-1; D not resolved. V lost 1 base, J lost 8 bases, and 11 bases lay in between. The germline V gene has CDR1 LNHDA and CDR2 SQIVND (reference sequence). The CDR3 sequence is 13 residues long. CDR3 loop: CASSIVFGVEAFF. CDR3 DNA: TGTGCCAGTAGTATAGTATTCGGAGTAGAAGCTTTCTTT.

This chain joins TRBV6-5 and TRBJ2-7; no reliable D call. With 0 bases removed from V and 2 bases from J, the gap between germline ends came to 11 bases. The V gene's germline CDR1 is MNHEY and CDR2 SVGAGI. CDR3 length: 15 residues. The CDR3 DNA is TGTGCCAGCAGTTACTCGATGGGCAGGACCTACGAGCAGTACTTC. This encodes CASSYSMGRTYEQYF.

The J gene is TRBJ2-7, the V gene TRBV11-3, with 9 bases lining up with TRBD2. CDR1 is SGHNT, CDR2 YENEEA, per germline. The trim removed 0 bases at V and 1 base at J, leaving 1 base unmatched. The CDR3 extends over 15 amino acids. Written as DNA, the CDR3 is TGTGCCAGCAGCTTAGAAGCGGGAGGTTCCTACGAGCAGTACTTC. Its protein product is CASSLEAGGSYEQYF.

The gene calls are TRBV29-1 and TRBJ2-5, with 7 bases that match TRBD1. Germline values: CDR1 SQVTM, CDR2 ANQGSEA. V lost 8 bases, J lost 0 bases, and 3 bases stayed unmatched. The length of the CDR3 is 12 residues. In DNA, the CDR3 is TGCAGCACCACAGGGGACCAAGAGACCCAGTACTTC. Amino acid sequence: CSTTGDQETQYF.

This clone came up once. The J gene is TRBJ2-1, the V gene TRBV9, with TRBD2 identical over 12 bases. V was pared by 4 bases and J by 12 bases, with 8 bases of the junction left unmatched. The CDR3 is 14 amino acids. The germline CDR1 and CDR2 sequences are SGDLS and YYNGEE. This chain's CDR3 is CASSRTSGAGGQFF. Written as DNA, the CDR3 is TGTGCCAGCAGCCGGACTAGCGGGGCCGGGGGGCAGTTCTTC.

The chain combines TRBV11-3 with TRBJ1-1, with a possible D match to TRBD1 (5 bases). Trimming cost V 1 base and J 2 bases, with 8 bases left between them. The CDR3 totals 14 residues. Germline assignment: CDR1 SGHNT and CDR2 YENEEA. CDR3 nucleotides: TGTGCCAGCAGCTTAGGGAGGGGAAACACTGAAGCTTTCTTT. Translating it yields CASSLGRGNTEAFF.

J is TRBJ1-1 and V is TRBV5-1, with D hard to call. The CDR3 runs to 12 residues. V lost 0 bases and J 5 bases, leaving 5 bases between the germline ends. Germline CDR1 reads SGHRS; CDR2 reads YFSETQ. CDR3 bases: TGCGCCAGCAGCTTGGACGGTACTGAAGCTTTCTTT. Translated: CASSLDGTEAFF.

V is TRBV18 and J is TRBJ1-1, with D tentatively TRBD1 (5 bases). V was shortened by 8 bases and J by 1 base, with 14 bases between the two germline ends. The CDR3 is 14 residues long. CDR1 is KGHSH, CDR2 LQKENI, per germline. The CDR3 DNA is TGTGCCAGCGCAAAAGACGGGGGGAACACTGAAGCTTTCTTT. This gives the protein CASAKDGGNTEAFF.

The J gene is TRBJ2-7, the V gene TRBV10-3, with 15 positions matching TRBD2. CDR1 is ENHRY, CDR2 SYGVKD, per germline. V shed 5 bases and J 3 bases; nucleotides not matched to a gene: 14. The CDR3 extends over 19 amino acids. The CDR3 DNA reads as TGTGCCATCAGTCCGGGACTAGCGGGAGGCAGCCAACGGAGCTACGAGCAGTACTTC. Protein: CAISPGLAGGSQRSYEQYF.

This clone came up a few times. The chain uses TRBV19 and TRBJ2-2; 12 bases line up with TRBD1. Germline V lookup: CDR1 LNHDA, CDR2 SQIVND (reference sequence). V dropped 10 bases and J dropped 5; count of bases not matched to a gene: 5. The CDR3 loop spans 14 amino acids. CDR3 coding DNA: TGTGCCACCCGGGACAGGGGGCTTACCGGGGAGCTGTTTTTT. Protein: CATRDRGLTGELFF.

This chain connects TRBV18 to TRBJ2-5; 16 bases match TRBD2. Germline V CDR1 and CDR2: KGHSH, LQKENI. Trimming at V came to 3 bases and at J to 2 bases, leaving 6 bases not matched to a gene. This CDR3 region has 18 residues. In DNA form, the CDR3 reads TGTGCCAGCTCACCCCAGGGACTAGCGGGAGGGCGGCAAGAGACCCAGTACTTC. This gives the protein CASSPQGLAGGRQETQYF. The variable domain in full, with the rest retrieved from reference TRBV18 and TRBJ2-5, is NAGVMQNPRHLVRRRGQEARLRCSPMKGHSHVYWYRQLPEEGLKFMVYLQKENIIDESGMPKERFSAEFPKEGPSILRIQQVVRGDSAAYFCASSPQGLAGGRQETQYFGPGTRLLVL.

This clone was picked up one time. CDR3 bases: TGTGCCAGCAGTGAAGCCCTAGCGGGGGGGAACGAGCAGTACTTC. Its translation is CASSEALAGGNEQYF. V gene TRBV6-1 combines with J gene TRBJ2-7; 12 bases are shared with TRBD2. This CDR3 spans 15 amino acids. Germline CDR1 reads MNHNS; CDR2 reads SASEGT. Germline trimming cut 0 bases from V and 5 bases from J; bases unmatched to any gene: 2.

V and J are TRBV7-9 and TRBJ2-1, with 9 positions matching TRBD1. The V gene end was trimmed by 0 bases and the J gene end by 4 bases; junction bases not matched to a gene: 1. Germline CDR1 SEHNR, CDR2 FQNEAQ (reference sequence). This CDR3 has 15 amino acids. In nucleotides, the CDR3 is TGTGCCAGCAGCTTAGCGACAGGGGGGTACAATGAGCAGTTCTTC. Translated: CASSLATGGYNEQFF.

The chain has TRBV7-2 and TRBJ2-1; D call uncertain. The V end lost 5 bases, the J end lost 5 bases, and 10 bases lay between the germline ends. CDR3 length equals 13 residues. Germline lookup yields CDR1 SGHTA and CDR2 FQGNSA. The CDR3 DNA follows: TGTGCCAGCAGCCTCGGACCCAACAATGAGCAGTTCTTC. This gives the protein CASSLGPNNEQFF.